Described below is a single TCR beta chain sequence and its context. Its matching antigen is unknown. The data were obtained in a study of cytomegalovirus exposure and HLA in healthy donors. Findings and caveats of the study: In an earlier analysis, about 87% or about 30%: the productive usage of most TCR beta V segments.

Germline CDR1 LNHNV, CDR2 YYDKDF (reference sequence). The V and J ends lost 2 bases and 4 bases respectively, with 15 bases between them. The CDR3 covers 16 residues. 60 Vbeta and 13 Jbeta primers were used in PCR. The table came from immunoSEQ multiplex PCR; TCRdb's copy has only in-frame clones and leaves some out. The table has fewer than 250,000 clones, approximately 80% seen once; the top ten hold 3.4%. The chain carries TRBV15 and TRBJ1-5; D gene uncertain. The sequence was collected from a man in his forties in good health and CMV-seropositive. Sequencing was performed on PBMCs. CDR3 sequence: CATSRPAGRLNQPQHF. The CDR3 DNA reads TGTGCCACCAGCAGACCCGCCGGGCGACTAAATCAGCCCCAGCATTTT.